The 5 T cell receptor beta chains below all came from one sample that was sequenced in a study of T cell changes during pregnancy in multiple sclerosis. Method: immunoSEQ multiplex PCR; TCRdb's copy keeps in-frame clones and lacks some. This sample yields roughly 110,000 clones, of which less than 95% are seen a single time; 1.6% belongs to the top ten. Sequenced material: peripheral blood, taken before pregnancy. The receptor source for this set is a female donor with multiple sclerosis, enrolled in a pregnancy study.

The chain's CDR3 is CASSRGGYNTEAFF. For the CDR3, the DNA is TGTGCCAGCAGCCGGGGAGGTTATAACACTGAAGCTTTCTTT. V usage is TRBV5-4 and J usage is TRBJ1-1; D remains ambiguous. V was trimmed by 4 bases and J by 2 bases, leaving 12 bases between them. This CDR3 has 14 amino acids. Germline V CDR1 and CDR2: SGHNT, YYREEE (reference sequence).

The chain couples TRBV5-1 to TRBJ1-4; 9 positions match TRBD1. The CDR3 loop spans 15 amino acids. V shed 0 bases and J 8 bases; nucleotides not matched to a gene: 5. Looked up from germline, CDR1 is SGHRS and CDR2 is YFSETQ. The CDR3 spells CASSLAGQGNEKLFF. The CDR3 DNA reads TGCGCCAGCAGCTTGGCGGGACAGGGAAACGAAAAACTGTTTTTT.

The chain is built from TRBV5-1 and TRBJ2-3, with no clear D. V was trimmed by 0 bases and J by 1 base, leaving 6 bases between them. Germline V gene lookup returns CDR1 SGHRS and CDR2 YFSETQ. This CDR3 is built from 14 residues. The CDR3 DNA reads as TGCGCCAGCAGCTTGGCCCAGGGCACAGATACGCAGTATTTT. Translated: CASSLAQGTDTQYF.

V gene TRBV6-6 combines with J gene TRBJ1-1, with a weak D call TRBD1 (5 bases). This CDR3 spans 13 amino acids. Trimming cost V 4 bases and J 9 bases, with 15 bases left between them. CDR1 and CDR2 from the germline V gene are MNHNY and SVGAGI (reference sequence). The CDR3 DNA follows: TGTGCCAGCAGTTCGGGGGGGGAGCCTAAAGCTTTCTTT. Its protein is CASSSGGEPKAFF.

The V call is TRBV6-4, the J call TRBJ1-2; 10 positions match TRBD1. The junction had 9 bases not matched to a gene; V was cut back by 4 bases and J by 7 bases. This CDR3 is built from 15 residues. Germline lookup yields CDR1 MRHNA and CDR2 SNTAGT. For the CDR3, the DNA is TGTGCCAGCAGTGCCTCCGGGACAGGGGTCTTTGGCTACACCTTC. Residues: CASSASGTGVFGYTF.